Listed here is a single T cell receptor (beta chain). This sample was included in a study of blood T cell repertoires in COVID-19. As for the study in general: There were acute and convalescent COVID-19 samples, and they came from the United States, Italy and Spain. T cells, B-cell-depleted T cells, or PBMCs provided the cDNA or gDNA that served as material.

CDR3 length: 16 residues. Deletions cut 0 bases from V and 6 bases from J, with 16 bases between. The germline gives CDR1 SGHRS, CDR2 YFSETQ. Clones were sequenced by immunoSEQ multiplex PCR, and TCRdb holds only the in-frame ones, with some missing. The table shows about 180,000 clones, with 70% to 90% occurring only once. Sequenced material: peripheral blood. V and J are TRBV5-1 and TRBJ2-1; no definite D call. The source of this sequence is a man aged 55 to 70 with acute or convalescent COVID-19. The CDR3, as DNA: TGCGCCAGCAGCTTGGCGGTCCTAGTTTCGGGCAATGAGCAGTTCTTC. Its translation: CASSLAVLVSGNEQFF.